The clone carrying this T cell receptor (beta chain) showed up just once. Original processing methods: Estimated nucleated cell counts came from reference gene primer amplification. Using immunoSEQ multiplex PCR, the repertoire was profiled, and TCRdb retains in-frame clones only, with some absent. The DNA gave D and trimming, while V, J and clone size come from that table. The sample yields roughly 35,000 clones, over 70% seen once. This specimen belongs to a study of blood T cell repertoires in COVID-19. Study-level information: The United States, Italy and Spain provided the acute and convalescent COVID-19 samples. Sample material is recorded as cDNA or gDNA derived from T cells, B-cell-depleted T cells, or PBMCs.

V lost 4 bases to trimming and J lost 5 bases, with 17 bases between them. The CDR3 is made up of 15 amino acids. Germline values: CDR1 LGHDT, CDR2 YNNKEL (reference sequence). The chain uses TRBV3-1 (or the pseudogene TRBV3-2) and TRBJ2-5; maybe TRBD2 (6 bases). This TCR derives from an elderly man with active or convalescent COVID-19. Specimen: peripheral blood. The CDR3 loop reads CASSPRLGPAETQYF. The CDR3, as DNA: TGTGCCAGCAGCCCCCGACTAGGACCCGCGGAGACCCAGTACTTC.